The clone carrying this T cell receptor beta chain turned up a few times. TCRdb ran MiXCR on the 5' RACE reads and lists one entry per CDR3 protein. Of 50,000 or so distinct CDR3 sequences in the sample, approximately 7.7% were seen once. V dropped 2 bases and J dropped 5 bases, with 5 bases sitting between them. The CDR3 sequence is 12 residues long. CDR1 and CDR2 from the germline V gene are SGHRS and YFSETQ. The data were obtained in a study of T cells after yellow fever vaccination. The V gene is TRBV5-1, the J gene TRBJ2-1; unclear D gene. This receptor was taken from a man younger than 35 who received the YFV17D yellow fever vaccine. The sample here was CD8+ T cells sorted from PBMCs, taken on the day of the first yellow fever vaccination. The CDR3 nucleotides are TGCGCCAGCAGCTTAAGTGACAATGAGCAGTTCTTC. This gives the protein CASSLSDNEQFF.